Sequencing of this T cell receptor (beta chain) was carried out in a study of shared clonotypes between healthy human individuals. Regarding this clone: The antigen remains unidentified.

Study-level findings and limits: Memory subsets had estimated richness that was generally smaller than that of naive subsets. A limitation of the genetic and exposure-history diversity represented arose from few donors. Shared clonotypes across all four donors exceeded non-shared ones in generation probability. Sequencing depth was predicted to influence how clonotypes are shared among donors.

The assay was immunoSEQ multiplex PCR, and TCRdb's table has in-frame clones only and misses some. Counted here are some 1,100,000 clones, around 78% occurring once; the ten biggest clones make up 0.4% to 0.55%. Source material: memory CD4+ T cells from PBMCs. Subset in this sample: CD45RA-negative fraction. This TCR came from a man between 18 and 35 years old in good health. Some clones in this sample may be carry-over from other donors' samples.

In nucleotides, the CDR3 is TGTGCCACTCGGGAGGGATTGAACACTGAAGCTTTCTTT. It translates to CATREGLNTEAFF. The J gene is TRBJ1-1, the V gene TRBV6-4; D remains ambiguous. The ends were cut back, 10 bases at V and 0 bases at J, with 12 bases in the middle. Germline V lookup: CDR1 MRHNA, CDR2 SNTAGT. The CDR3 extends over 13 amino acids.